This T cell receptor beta chain derives from a study of shared clonotypes between healthy human individuals. A note on this clone: What it binds is not known.

Germline V gives CDR1 LNHDA, CDR2 SQIVND (reference sequence). The CDR3 has 17 amino acids. Trimming cost V 5 bases and J 0 bases; bases outside gene matches: 11. Sequencing was performed with immunoSEQ multiplex PCR; in TCRdb, only in-frame clones are kept and a portion is missing. The repertoire holds about 2.3 million clones, 85% to 95% seen once, with 0.37% in the top ten. General study findings and limits: Larger richness was generally estimated for naive than memory subsets.

The chain has TRBV19 and TRBJ1-1; 8 bases are a match to TRBD1. The receptor was derived from a man younger than 35 in good health. Some clones in this sample may be carry-over from other donors' samples. The sequencing input was naive CD4+ T cells from PBMCs. The subset: CD45RA+ positively selected. Here the CDR3 reads CASSLTGTGAMNTEAFF. For the CDR3, the DNA is TGTGCCAGTAGTCTTACCGGGACAGGCGCCATGAACACTGAAGCTTTCTTT.